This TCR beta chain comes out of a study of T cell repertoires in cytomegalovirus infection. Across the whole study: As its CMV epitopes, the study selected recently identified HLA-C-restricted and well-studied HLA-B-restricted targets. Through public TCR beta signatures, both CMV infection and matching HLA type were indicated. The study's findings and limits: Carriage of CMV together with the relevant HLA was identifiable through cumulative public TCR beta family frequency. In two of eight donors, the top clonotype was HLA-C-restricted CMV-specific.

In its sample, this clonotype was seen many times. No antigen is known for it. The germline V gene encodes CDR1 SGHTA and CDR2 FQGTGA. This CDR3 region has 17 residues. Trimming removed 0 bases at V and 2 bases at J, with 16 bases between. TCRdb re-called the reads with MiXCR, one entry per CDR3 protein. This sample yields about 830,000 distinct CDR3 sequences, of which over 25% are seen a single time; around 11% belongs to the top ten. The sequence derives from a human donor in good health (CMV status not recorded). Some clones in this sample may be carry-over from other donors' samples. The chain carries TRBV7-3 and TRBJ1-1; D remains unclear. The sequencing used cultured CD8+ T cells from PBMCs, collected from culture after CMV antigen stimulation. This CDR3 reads CASSLTGSPGPNTEAFF. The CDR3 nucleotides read TGTGCCAGCAGCTTAACGGGCTCCCCGGGCCCAAACACTGAAGCTTTCTTT. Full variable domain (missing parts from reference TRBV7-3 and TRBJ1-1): GAGVSQTPSNKVTEKGKYVELRCDPISGHTALYWYRQSLGQGPEFLIYFQGTGAADDSGLPNDRFFAVRPEGSVSTLKIQRTERGDSAVYLCASSLTGSPGPNTEAFFGQGTRLTVV.